Each of the 10 T cell receptor beta chains below was sequenced from the same sample in a study of PD-1 blockade in classical Hodgkin lymphoma. Time point denoted: cycle 4 day 1 (C4D1), after less than seven weeks of nivolumab. Brentuximab vedotin exposure varied among the patients, all of whom had relapsed after autologous stem cell transplantation. The assay was immunoSEQ multiplex PCR, and TCRdb's table has in-frame clones only and misses some. The sample includes about 93,000 clones, around 78% of them seen just once. Specimen: peripheral blood mononuclear cells (PBMCs), collected before the fourth cycle of nivolumab. The receptors come from a human donor with classical Hodgkin lymphoma.

V is TRBV11-3 and J is TRBJ2-2; no clear D. Trimming removed 4 bases at V and 7 bases at J, with 13 bases between. The CDR3 length is 14 residues. Germline assignment: CDR1 SGHNT and CDR2 YENEEA. The CDR3, as DNA: TGTGCCAGCAGCTCAGGACGACACTTCGGGGAGCTGTTTTTT. Encoded protein: CASSSGRHFGELFF.

J is TRBJ2-1 and V is TRBV2, with 8 bases aligning to TRBD2. CDR1 and CDR2 from the germline V gene are SNHLY and FYNNEI. The V and J ends lost 3 bases and 6 bases, in that order; junction bases with no gene match: 7. The CDR3 loop spans 15 amino acids. The CDR3 spells CASSDEAGGLNEQFF. CDR3 nucleotide sequence: TGTGCCAGCAGTGATGAGGCGGGGGGTCTCAATGAGCAGTTCTTC.

The chain couples TRBV27 to TRBJ1-1; possible D gene TRBD1, 5 bases. The germline V gene has CDR1 MNHEY and CDR2 SMNVEV (reference sequence). The CDR3 is made up of 13 amino acids. The V and J ends lost 6 bases and 1 base respectively, with 9 bases between them. CDR3: CASRLTANTEAFF. CDR3 DNA sequence: TGTGCCAGCAGATTGACAGCGAACACTGAAGCTTTCTTT.

The rearrangement links TRBV7-3 to TRBJ1-1; possibly TRBD1 for D (6 bases). Trimming shortened V by 3 bases and J by 5 bases, and 10 bases separated the two germline ends. Germline lookup yields CDR1 SGHTA and CDR2 FQGTGA. The CDR3 sequence is 13 residues long. The CDR3 loop reads CASSFYTGTEAFF. CDR3 sequence (DNA): TGTGCCAGCAGCTTTTATACAGGGACTGAAGCTTTCTTT.

Note on this clone: A junction end diverges from the germline sequence, so it may reflect a read error. V is TRBV10-3 and J is TRBJ1-2; D possibly corresponds to TRBD1 (6 bases). The CDR3 is 16 amino acids. Germline CDR1 ENHRY, CDR2 SYGVKD. This CDR3 reads CASSLVRGGANYGYTF. The CDR3 nucleotides are TGTGCCAGCAGTTTAGTAAGGGGGGGAGCTAACTATGGCTACACCTTC.

V is TRBV6-5 and J is TRBJ1-2, with a possible D match to TRBD1 (6 bases). Per the germline V gene, CDR1 is MNHEY and CDR2 is SVGAGI. The ends were cut back, 3 bases at V and 4 bases at J, with 15 bases in the middle. The CDR3 totals 15 residues. CDR3 protein: CASSYVPQGGYGYTF. The CDR3 DNA follows: TGTGCCAGCAGTTATGTTCCACAGGGAGGCTATGGCTACACCTTC.

The V gene is TRBV19, the J gene TRBJ2-1, with 9 positions matching TRBD2. Germline V lookup: CDR1 LNHDA, CDR2 SQIVND (reference sequence). There are 14 residues in the CDR3. The V segment lost 6 bases and the J segment 6 bases; nucleotides outside the gene matches: 6. Here the CDR3 DNA reads TGTGCCAGTAGAGATAGCGGGAGTTCCAATGAGCAGTTCTTC. It translates to CASRDSGSSNEQFF.

This clone has just one count. The chain carries TRBV2 and TRBJ1-5, with D possibly being TRBD1 (5 bases). V lost 7 bases, J lost 9 bases, and 19 bases lay in between. Per germline, CDR1 SNHLY and CDR2 FYNNEI. The CDR3 is 14 residues long. The CDR3 DNA is TGTGCCAGCAAAGGGGATGGGGCTATGGGGCCCCAGCATTTT. As protein: CASKGDGAMGPQHF.

J is TRBJ2-7 and V is TRBV6-6; 8 nucleotides align to TRBD2. V lost 7 bases, J lost 7 bases, and 18 bases stayed unmatched. Germline assignment: CDR1 MNHNY and CDR2 SVGAGI (reference sequence). The CDR3 totals 16 residues. CDR3 coding DNA: TGTGCCAGCAATACCCGTGGACTAGCTCAAGGGAGAGAGCAGTACTTC. Translated: CASNTRGLAQGREQYF.

CDR3 bases: TGTGCCAGCAGCTTAGCGGGCTCCTACGAGCAGTACTTC. Translation gives CASSLAGSYEQYF. The chain links TRBV7-2 to TRBJ2-7, with no clear D. Trimming left V 0 bases short and J 0 bases short, with 3 bases between. There are 13 residues in the CDR3. CDR1 and CDR2 (germline): SGHTA, FQGNSA.